Each of the 3 T cell receptor beta chains below was sequenced from the same sample in a study of post-analysis software for immune sequencing data. Study observations and caveats: Included in a set of roughly five TRBV segments more frequent in patients than controls were TRBV5-6, TRBV5-1 and TRBV20-1.

Each TCR beta cDNA library carried unique molecular identifiers. TCRdb re-derived calls from the PCR reads in MiXCR, one entry per CDR3 protein. The table lists hundreds of thousands of distinct CDR3 sequences, around 27% of them singletons, with approximately 0.6% in the top ten. The antigens of these receptors remain unknown. The sample taken for sequencing was blood. These TCRs come from a girl aged 10 to 17 with multiple sclerosis.

The chain joins TRBV9 to TRBJ2-5, with D unclear. V lost 0 bases, J lost 1 base, and 13 bases lay in between. The germline V gene has CDR1 SGDLS and CDR2 YYNGEE. The CDR3 has 16 amino acids. CDR3 residues: CASSVDPIGRQETQYF. The CDR3 DNA sequence: TGTGCCAGCAGCGTAGACCCTATCGGACGCCAAGAGACCCAGTACTTC. Looking up the rest from reference TRBV9 and TRBJ2-5 gives the full variable domain: DSGVTQTPKHLITATGQRVTLRCSPRSGDLSVYWYQQSLDQGLQFLIQYYNGEERAKGNILERFSAQQFPDLHSELNLSSLELGDSALYFCASSVDPIGRQETQYFGPGTRLLVL.

The V call is TRBV4-3, the J call TRBJ1-1; unclear D gene. Germline loops: CDR1 LGHNA, CDR2 YSLEER. V shed 6 bases and J shed 1 base, with 9 bases lying between them. The CDR3 is 13 amino acids. The CDR3 DNA reads as TGCGCCAGCAGGAGGAGCAGGAACACTGAAGCTTTCTTT. Translated, it gives CASRRSRNTEAFF.

This chain joins TRBV2 and TRBJ2-5; possibly TRBD1 or TRBD2 for D (6 bases each). The CDR3 covers 13 residues. The V and J ends lost 5 bases and 4 bases respectively, with 11 bases between them. Germline lookup yields CDR1 SNHLY and CDR2 FYNNEI. The CDR3 spells CASSRTGAETQYF. DNA for the CDR3: TGTGCCAGCAGTCGGACGGGGGCAGAGACCCAGTACTTC.